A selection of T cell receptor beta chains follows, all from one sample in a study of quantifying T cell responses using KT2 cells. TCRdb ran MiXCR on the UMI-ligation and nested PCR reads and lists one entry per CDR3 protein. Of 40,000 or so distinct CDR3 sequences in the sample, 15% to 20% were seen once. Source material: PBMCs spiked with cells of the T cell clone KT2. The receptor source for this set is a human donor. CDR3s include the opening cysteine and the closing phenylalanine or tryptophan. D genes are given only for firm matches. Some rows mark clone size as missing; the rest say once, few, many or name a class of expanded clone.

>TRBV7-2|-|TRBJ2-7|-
CASSLSPRLNEQYF
TGTGCCAGCAGCTTATCCCCCCGTCTAAACGAGCAGTACTTC
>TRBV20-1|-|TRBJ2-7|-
CSAWGSSYEQYF
TGCAGTGCCTGGGGCAGCTCCTACGAGCAGTACTTC
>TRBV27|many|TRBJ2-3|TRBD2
CASSPIAGGATGTQYF
TGTGCCAGCAGTCCTATAGCGGGAGGGGCGACCGGTACGCAGTATTTT
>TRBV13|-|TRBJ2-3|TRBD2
CASSFTGLAQEYF
TGTGCCAGCAGCTTTACGGGACTAGCGCAAGAGTATTTT
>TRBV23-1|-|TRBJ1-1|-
CASTLKGKNTEAFF
TGCGCCAGCACCCTAAAGGGCAAGAACACTGAAGCTTTCTTT
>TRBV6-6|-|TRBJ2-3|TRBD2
CASSYQRGRTDTQYF
TGTGCCAGCAGTTACCAGCGGGGCCGGACAGATACGCAGTATTTT
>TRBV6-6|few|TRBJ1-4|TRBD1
CASRTRQGASATNEKLFF
TGTGCCAGCAGAACGAGGCAGGGGGCGAGTGCAACTAATGAAAAACTGTTTTTT
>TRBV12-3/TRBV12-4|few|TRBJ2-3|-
CASSFRGTSTDTQYF
TGTGCCAGCAGTTTTCGGGGAACTAGCACAGATACGCAGTATTTT
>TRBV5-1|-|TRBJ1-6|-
CASSTRVESPLHF
TGCGCCAGCAGCACCAGGGTTGAGTCACCCCTCCACTTT
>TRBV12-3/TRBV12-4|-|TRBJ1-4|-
CASSFRFPEGPTNEKLFF
TGTGCCAGCAGTTTTCGATTTCCGGAGGGACCAACTAATGAAAAACTGTTTTTT
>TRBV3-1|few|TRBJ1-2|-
CASSLTGHGGYGYTF
TGTGCCAGCAGCCTGACGGGGCATGGAGGATATGGCTACACCTTC
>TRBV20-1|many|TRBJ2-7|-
CSAIGGTFSYEQYF
TGCAGTGCTATTGGCGGGACTTTCTCCTACGAGCAGTACTTC
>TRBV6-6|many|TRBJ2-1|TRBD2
CASSFLAGGRNAYNEQFF
TGTGCCAGCAGTTTTCTAGCGGGGGGGAGGAACGCCTACAATGAGCAGTTCTTC
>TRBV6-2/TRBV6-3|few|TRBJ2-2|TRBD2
CASSPLPTGLAGDKRGELFF
TGTGCCAGCAGTCCATTACCTACGGGACTAGCGGGGGACAAAAGAGGGGAGCTGTTTTTT
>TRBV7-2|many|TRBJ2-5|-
CASSRGTAWETQYF
TGTGCCAGCAGCCGCGGGACGGCCTGGGAGACCCAGTACTTC
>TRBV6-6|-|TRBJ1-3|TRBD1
CATARLGTDTNTVYF
TGTGCCACCGCTCGGCTCGGGACAGACACAAACACCGTATATTTT
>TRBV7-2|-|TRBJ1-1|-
CASSLVGGGNTEAFF
TGTGCCAGCAGCTTAGTGGGGGGGGGGAACACTGAAGCTTTCTTT
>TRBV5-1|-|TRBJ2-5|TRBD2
CASSWGLAVETQYF
TGCGCCAGCAGCTGGGGACTAGCGGTAGAGACCCAGTACTTC
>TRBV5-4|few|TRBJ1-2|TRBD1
CASSLAGQGIYGYTF
TGTGCCAGCAGCTTGGCCGGACAGGGGATCTATGGCTACACCTTC
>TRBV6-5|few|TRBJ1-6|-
CASSLGYDNSPLHF
TGTGCCAGCAGTTTGGGCTACGACAATTCACCCCTCCACTTT
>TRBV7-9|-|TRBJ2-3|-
CASSWRVDTQYF
TGTGCCAGCAGCTGGCGGGTAGATACGCAGTATTTT
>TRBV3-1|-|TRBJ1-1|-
CASSLSSGMNTEAFF
TGTGCCAGCAGCCTATCCTCGGGGATGAACACTGAAGCTTTCTTT
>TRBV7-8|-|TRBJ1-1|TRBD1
CASSLWDRGTEAFF
TGTGCCAGCAGCCTCTGGGACAGGGGCACTGAAGCTTTCTTT
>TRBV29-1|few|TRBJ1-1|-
CSVAGGSMNTEAFF
TGCAGCGTCGCCGGAGGGAGCATGAACACTGAAGCTTTCTTT
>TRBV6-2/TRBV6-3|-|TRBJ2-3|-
CASTPAGRRGTDTQYF
TGTGCCAGCACTCCCGCGGGCAGGCGAGGTACAGATACGCAGTATTTT
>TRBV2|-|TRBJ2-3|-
CASRGTGGNTQYF
TGTGCCAGCAGGGGGACTGGCGGTAATACGCAGTATTTT
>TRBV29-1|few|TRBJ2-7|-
CSVKTGTENSAPYEQYF
TGCAGCGTTAAAACCGGGACCGAGAACTCGGCGCCCTACGAGCAGTACTTC
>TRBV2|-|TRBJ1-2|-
CASIRDYGYTF
TGTGCCAGCATCAGGGACTATGGCTACACCTTC
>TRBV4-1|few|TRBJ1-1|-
CASSQVGRNTEAFF
TGCGCCAGCAGCCAAGTCGGCAGGAACACTGAAGCTTTCTTT
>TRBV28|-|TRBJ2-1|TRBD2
CASSYRTSGRHEQFF
TGTGCCAGCAGTTATAGGACTAGCGGGAGACATGAGCAGTTCTTC